The 27 T cell receptor beta chains reported below all come from one sample, sequenced in a study of T cells in Graves' hyperthyroidism and ophthalmopathy. Amplified TCR beta CDR3 regions derived from RNA transcripts. A first-round RT-PCR of the TCR CDR3 used the HTBI primer set. TCRdb re-derived calls from the multiplex PCR reads in MiXCR, one entry per CDR3 protein. This table holds over 250,000 distinct CDR3 sequences, approximately 15% found once. Input material: blood. These receptors originate from a woman in her sixties with Graves' ophthalmopathy.

This clonotype has at least ten counts. The chain recombines TRBV11-3 with TRBJ2-2; D might be TRBD1 (8 bases). Trimming left V 4 bases short and J 3 bases short, with 15 bases between. The CDR3 length is 16 residues. Germline CDR1 is SGHNT and CDR2 is YENEEA. The chain's CDR3 is CASSSRQGRDTGELFF. CDR3 bases: TGTGCCAGCAGCTCCCGACAGGGGAGGGACACCGGGGAGCTGTTTTTT.

There are many counts of this clonotype. The V and J genes are TRBV5-6 and TRBJ1-1; 11 bases map to TRBD1. Germline trimming cut 4 bases from V and 7 bases from J; bases unmatched to any gene: 9. CDR3 size: 15 residues. Germline-derived CDR1 and CDR2 are SGHDT and YYEEEE. CDR3 residues: CASSPRSGTGGEAFF. CDR3 coding DNA: TGTGCCAGCAGCCCGCGGTCCGGGACAGGGGGTGAAGCTTTCTTT. Based on the CDR3 plus reference TRBV5-6 and TRBJ1-1, the full variable domain is DAGVTQSPTHLIKTRGQQVTLRCSPKSGHDTVSWYQQALGQGPQFIFQYYEEEERQRGNFPDRFSGHQFPNYSSELNVNALLLGDSALYLCASSPRSGTGGEAFFGQGTRLTVV.

This clonotype was seen repeatedly, ten times or more. This chain connects TRBV30 to TRBJ1-1; perhaps TRBD1 as D (5 bases). The CDR3 runs to 13 residues. V lost 0 bases and J lost 7, with 12 bases in between. Germline V gives CDR1 GTSNPN, CDR2 SVGIG (reference sequence). Here the CDR3 DNA reads TGTGCCTGGAGTGTACGTGTGGGACTTGAAGCTTTCTTT. This encodes CAWSVRVGLEAFF.

This clonotype was found many times. This sequence joins TRBV5-6 and TRBJ2-3; D is undetermined. Germline-derived CDR1 and CDR2 are SGHDT and YYEEEE. Trimming removed 0 bases at V and 7 bases at J, with 6 bases between. The length of the CDR3 is 12 residues. The CDR3 region is CASSLEQYTQYF. The CDR3 DNA is TGTGCCAGCAGCTTGGAACAGTATACGCAGTATTTT.

V gene TRBV29-1 combines with J gene TRBJ2-2, with TRBD2 matching over 8 bases. V dropped 5 bases and J dropped 5; count of bases not matched to a gene: 10. Per germline, CDR1 SQVTM and CDR2 ANQGSEA. There are 15 residues in the CDR3. Here the CDR3 reads CSVTKTGGATGELFF. The CDR3 DNA reads TGCAGCGTTACGAAAACGGGGGGGGCTACCGGGGAGCTGTTTTTT.

This clonotype appeared a single time. The chain employs TRBV7-2 and TRBJ2-5; 9 nucleotides line up with TRBD1. This CDR3 has 17 amino acids. V was clipped by 5 bases and J by 5 bases; unmatched bases: 15. Germline-derived CDR1 and CDR2 are SGHTA and FQGNSA. Here the CDR3 DNA reads TGTGCCAGCAGCCCACGGACAGGGGTCGGGATACTCGAGACCCAGTACTTC. Amino acids: CASSPRTGVGILETQYF.

This rearrangement joins TRBV12-3 or TRBV12-4 to TRBJ2-5; 7 nucleotides match TRBD1. Trimming cost V 5 bases and J 8 bases; bases outside gene matches: 20. This CDR3 has 17 residues. CDR3 protein: CASSELSGQAEKRTQYF. In nucleotides, the CDR3 is TGTGCCAGCAGTGAGCTCTCCGGACAGGCGGAGAAGAGAACCCAGTACTTC.

This clonotype was seen only a few times. V and J are TRBV5-1 and TRBJ2-7; D ambiguous. The CDR3 consists of 12 residues. V lost 6 bases, J lost 2 bases, and 9 bases lay in between. The V gene's germline CDR1 is SGHRS and CDR2 YFSETQ. The CDR3: CASNLTAYEQYF. CDR3 nucleotide sequence: TGCGCCAGCAACCTCACTGCCTACGAGCAGTACTTC.

The V gene is TRBV4-2, the J gene TRBJ1-1; D is uncertain. Looked up from germline, CDR1 is LGHNA and CDR2 is YNFKEQ. The CDR3 spans 15 residues. V lost 1 base and J 0 bases, leaving 9 bases between the germline ends. CDR3 sequence reads: CASSQGKFMNTEAFF. CDR3 in DNA: TGTGCCAGCAGCCAAGGAAAATTCATGAACACTGAAGCTTTCTTT.

This clonotype came up many times. The rearrangement uses TRBV7-8 and TRBJ2-1; D tentatively fits TRBD1 or TRBD2 (5 bases each). This CDR3 comprises 16 residues. The V gene's germline CDR1 is SGHVS and CDR2 FQNEAQ. V shed 1 base and J shed 0 bases, with 10 bases lying between them. The CDR3 spells CASSLGGSRSYNEQFF. The CDR3 nucleotides read TGTGCCAGCAGCTTAGGGGGGAGTCGCTCCTACAATGAGCAGTTCTTC.

This clonotype was detected ten times or more. The chain has TRBV19 and TRBJ1-1; D is undetermined. CDR1 is LNHDA and CDR2 is SQIVND in the germline V gene (reference sequence). V shed 3 bases and J shed 6 bases, with 11 bases lying between them. The CDR3 has 13 amino acids. CDR3 coding DNA: TGTGCCAGTAGTATGGGAGACACTGCTGAAGCTTTCTTT. The encoded protein is CASSMGDTAEAFF.

There are many counts of this clonotype. This chain joins TRBV28 and TRBJ2-4, with unresolved D. The CDR3 length is 15 residues. Looked up from germline, CDR1 is MDHEN and CDR2 is SYDVKM. Trimming shortened V by 5 bases and J by 0 bases, and 11 bases separated the two germline ends. CDR3 amino acids: CASSRPELAKNIQYF. CDR3 DNA sequence: TGTGCCAGCAGTCGCCCCGAATTAGCCAAAAACATTCAGTACTTC.

This chain uses TRBV30 with TRBJ2-7; D unresolved. Per the germline V gene, CDR1 is GTSNPN and CDR2 is SVGIG (reference sequence). The CDR3 loop spans 11 amino acids. Trimming shortened V by 1 base and J by 4 bases, and 5 bases separated the two germline ends. The CDR3 here is CAWSERYEQYF. The CDR3 nucleotides are TGTGCCTGGAGTGAGAGATACGAGCAGTACTTC.

Ten or more counts support this clonotype. This CDR3 is CASRFRGFNTEAFF. Here the CDR3 DNA reads TGTGCCAGCAGATTTCGGGGCTTTAACACTGAAGCTTTCTTT. The chain joins TRBV12-3 or TRBV12-4 to TRBJ1-1; D is possibly TRBD1 (5 bases). V was shortened by 6 bases and J by 2 bases, with 13 bases between the two germline ends. The CDR3 length is 14 residues.

This clonotype appeared many times. V is TRBV28 and J is TRBJ2-2, with D perhaps matching TRBD2 (6 bases). CDR1 MDHEN and CDR2 SYDVKM come from the germline V gene. V was shortened by 3 bases and J by 4 bases, with 12 bases between the two germline ends. There are 15 residues in the CDR3. CDR3: CASSLAGSSTGELFF. As DNA, the CDR3 is TGTGCCAGCAGTTTGGCGGGGTCCAGCACCGGGGAGCTGTTTTTT.

This clonotype has more than one count but fewer than ten. V and J are TRBV29-1 and TRBJ1-2; perhaps TRBD1 as D (5 bases). This CDR3 has 13 residues. Per the germline V gene, CDR1 is SQVTM and CDR2 is ANQGSEA. Trimming cost V 3 bases and J 2 bases, with 10 bases left between them. For the CDR3, the DNA is TGCAGCGTTGACAGGGATTTGAACTATGGCTACACCTTC. As protein: CSVDRDLNYGYTF.

This clonotype was observed at least ten times. The rearrangement links TRBV12-3 or TRBV12-4 to TRBJ2-4; no reliable D call. The V end lost 1 base, the J end lost 5 bases, and 3 bases lay between the germline ends. The CDR3 extends over 12 amino acids. The CDR3: CASSLGQNIQYF. The CDR3 DNA reads as TGTGCCAGCAGTTTAGGCCAAAACATTCAGTACTTC.

In its sample, this clonotype was seen many times. This rearrangement joins TRBV5-6 to TRBJ1-2, with D unclear. V lost 2 bases, J lost 6 bases, and 8 bases lay in between. This CDR3 spans 12 amino acids. The germline V gene encodes CDR1 SGHDT and CDR2 YYEEEE. CDR3 nucleotide sequence: TGTGCCAGCAGCTTCGGGGAACATGGCTACACCTTC. Amino acids: CASSFGEHGYTF.

The genes are TRBV4-1 and TRBJ1-4; D not resolved. The CDR3 spans 18 residues. Germline V gene sequence: CDR1 MGHRA, CDR2 YSYEKL. The V end lost 4 bases, the J end lost 2 bases, and 20 bases lay between the germline ends. The CDR3 nucleotides are TGCGCCAGCAGCCTTCGGCAGGCGGGGATTGCGACTAATGAAAAACTGTTTTTT. Its protein is CASSLRQAGIATNEKLFF.

The genes are TRBV28 and TRBJ2-3; D ambiguous. V was pared by 7 bases and J by 9 bases, with 17 bases between. CDR1 and CDR2 (germline): MDHEN, SYDVKM. CDR3 length: 13 residues. The CDR3, as DNA: TGTGCCAGCACCTCCCCCGACGGCTGGACGCAGTATTTT. Translated: CASTSPDGWTQYF.

There are many counts of this clonotype. The rearrangement joins TRBV7-6 to TRBJ1-2, with a tentative D call TRBD1 (6 bases). Germline V lookup: CDR1 SGHVS, CDR2 FNYEAQ. CDR3 length: 19 amino acids. V lost 1 base, J lost 1 base, and 22 bases lay in between. The CDR3 region is CASSLEVDPGTTLNYGYTF. CDR3 DNA: TGTGCCAGCAGCTTAGAGGTAGATCCAGGGACAACTCTTAACTATGGCTACACCTTC.

This sequence joins TRBV18 and TRBJ2-2; tentatively, D is TRBD2 (5 bases). Germline-derived CDR1 and CDR2 are KGHSH and LQKENI. Between the trimmed V and J ends, which lost 6 bases and 0 bases, there was a span of 11 bases. There are 15 residues in the CDR3. This CDR3 reads CASSPRAANTGELFF. CDR3 DNA: TGTGCCAGCTCTCCTAGAGCGGCGAACACCGGGGAGCTGTTTTTT.

This clonotype was seen ten or more times. V and J are TRBV6-5 and TRBJ2-2; D is unclear. V lost 2 bases and J lost 0, with 7 bases in between. The CDR3 covers 15 residues. Germline V gene lookup returns CDR1 MNHEY and CDR2 SVGAGI. The CDR3 sequence is CASSYRAANTGELFF. The CDR3 DNA reads as TGTGCCAGCAGTTACAGGGCAGCGAACACCGGGGAGCTGTTTTTT.

This clonotype was seen at least ten times. V usage is TRBV15 and J usage is TRBJ1-1; D is uncertain. Trimming cost V 5 bases and J 4 bases, with 14 bases left between them. The CDR3 is 14 amino acids. CDR1 is LNHNV, CDR2 YYDKDF, per germline (reference sequence). CDR3 DNA: TGTGCCACCAGCTTGGTACGTTGGATCACTGAAGCTTTCTTT. It translates to CATSLVRWITEAFF. The entire variable domain, with the rest obtained from reference TRBV15 and TRBJ1-1, is as follows: DAMVIQNPRYQVTQFGKPVTLSCSQTLNHNVMYWYQQKSSQAPKLLFHYYDKDFNNEADTPDNFQSRRPNTSFCFLDIRSPGLGDTAMYLCATSLVRWITEAFFGQGTRLTVV.

This clonotype was recorded many times. This chain links TRBV5-1 with TRBJ2-3; TRBD2 matches 7 bases. J was trimmed by 1 base and V by 2 bases; bases with no gene match: 4. The CDR3 consists of 15 residues. The germline CDR1 and CDR2 sequences are SGHRS and YFSETQ. This CDR3 is CASSFSGQRTDTQYF. The DNA for the CDR3 is TGCGCCAGCAGCTTTAGCGGGCAACGCACAGATACGCAGTATTTT. Full variable domain (outside the CDR3, taken from reference TRBV5-1 and TRBJ2-3): KAGVTQTPRYLIKTRGQQVTLSCSPISGHRSVSWYQQTPGQGLQFLFEYFSETQRNKGNFPGRFSGRQFSNSRSEMNVSTLELGDSALYLCASSFSGQRTDTQYFGPGTRLTVL.

The chain employs TRBV29-1 and TRBJ2-5; D not resolved. V was cut by 2 bases and J by 4 bases, with 11 bases left in between. The CDR3 is 13 amino acids. Germline-derived CDR1 and CDR2 are SQVTM and ANQGSEA. CDR3 residues: CSVEKHGRETQYF. The CDR3, as DNA: TGCAGCGTTGAAAAACATGGGCGAGAGACCCAGTACTTC.

The chain couples TRBV12-5 to TRBJ1-2, with a weak D call TRBD1 (5 bases). With 1 base removed from V and 6 bases from J, the gap between germline ends came to 12 bases. Germline V CDR1 and CDR2: LGHNT, FRNRAP. The length of the CDR3 is 14 residues. The CDR3 spells CASGLGAGGDGYTF. The CDR3 region has the DNA TGTGCTAGTGGTTTGGGGGCCGGGGGGGATGGCTACACCTTC.